Presented here are 18 T cell receptor beta chains from one specimen sequenced in a study of chemoradiotherapy in HPV16-positive cancers. TCRdb's table, derived via immunoSEQ multiplex PCR, lists solely in-frame clones and lacks some. The table has roughly 13,000 clones, under 85% seen once; the top ten hold roughly 10%. Sample collection was performed from a patient who underwent chemoradiotherapy. Receptors were obtained from a human donor with HPV-associated anogenital cancer.

The gene calls are TRBV27 and TRBJ2-7, with TRBD2 matching 12 bases. Germline assignment: CDR1 MNHEY and CDR2 SMNVEV (reference sequence). Losses at the gene ends were 8 bases for V and 6 bases for J; bases not matched to a gene: 20. The CDR3 sequence is 18 residues long. The CDR3 nucleotides read TGTGCCAGCCCCAAGTCCCCTAGCGGGAGGGCCACGGTCGGCGAGCAGTACTTC. Translating it yields CASPKSPSGRATVGEQYF.

The chain employs TRBV5-1 and TRBJ1-2, with 7 bases aligning to TRBD1. The junction had 5 bases not matched to a gene; V was cut back by 7 bases and J by 5 bases. CDR3 length: 12 amino acids. From germline, CDR1 is SGHRS and CDR2 YFSETQ. The CDR3 here is CASAGTAYGYTF. The CDR3 DNA is TGCGCCAGCGCTGGGACAGCTTATGGCTACACCTTC.

This chain uses TRBV7-2 with TRBJ2-6, with D possibly matching TRBD1 (5 bases). V was pared by 0 bases and J by 0 bases, with 9 bases between. Germline V gene lookup returns CDR1 SGHTA and CDR2 FQGNSA. The CDR3 extends over 17 amino acids. For the CDR3, the DNA is TGTGCCAGCAGCTTAGCAGCTGGGGCCTCTGGGGCCAACGTCCTGACTTTC. Residues: CASSLAAGASGANVLTF.

V is TRBV9 and J is TRBJ2-7, with 15 nucleotides matching TRBD2. Germline CDR1 SGDLS, CDR2 YYNGEE. V lost 4 bases, J lost 7 bases, and 9 bases stayed unmatched. This CDR3 has 16 amino acids. DNA of the CDR3: TGTGCCAGCAGCCCCTCAGGGACTAGCGGGAGGTGGGAGCAGTACTTC. It translates to CASSPSGTSGRWEQYF.

In regard to this clone: A read error may produce the germline difference seen at one junction end. The chain carries TRBV9 and TRBJ2-5, with D uncertain. There are 14 residues in the CDR3. The germline gives CDR1 SGDLS, CDR2 YYNGEE. This chain's CDR3 is CASSVSPRTETQYF. CDR3 sequence (DNA): TGTGCTAGCAGCGTATCGCCCCGAACCGAGACCCAGTACTTC.

The V gene is TRBV18, the J gene TRBJ1-1; D gene unclear. CDR3 size: 15 residues. The V gene's germline CDR1 is KGHSH and CDR2 LQKENI. V lost 2 bases and J lost 1, with 11 bases in between. The CDR3 nucleotides read TGTGCCAGCTCACCATTGGGTGACGCGAACACTGAAGCTTTCTTT. Protein: CASSPLGDANTEAFF.

CDR3 nucleotide sequence: TGCACCAGCAGACCTGACCTGTCGGAGCAGTACTTC. Translating gives CTSRPDLSEQYF. V is TRBV1 and J is TRBJ2-7. TRBV1 is labeled a pseudogene. This CDR3 is 12 amino acids long.

This chain connects TRBV5-6 to TRBJ2-3, with a possible D match to TRBD1 (6 bases). Germline lookup yields CDR1 SGHDT and CDR2 YYEEEE. Trimming removed 1 base from V and 7 bases from J, with 7 bases in between. CDR3 length: 12 residues. The CDR3 sequence: CASSLRGYTQYF. The CDR3 nucleotides are TGTGCCAGCAGCTTGAGGGGGTATACGCAGTATTTT.

The chain recombines TRBV11-3 with TRBJ1-3; D unresolved. This CDR3 comprises 15 residues. The V end was cut by 3 bases, the J end by 0 bases, with 9 bases between. CDR1 is SGHNT and CDR2 is YENEEA in the germline V gene. The CDR3 nucleotides are TGTGCCAGCAGCTTCGGCGGATCCTCTGGAAACACCATATATTTT. Translating it yields CASSFGGSSGNTIYF.

This chain joins TRBV27 and TRBJ1-2, with a possible D match to TRBD1 (6 bases). The CDR3 sequence is 12 residues long. V lost 3 bases to trimming and J lost 9 bases, with 11 bases between them. CDR1 is MNHEY and CDR2 is SMNVEV in the germline V gene (reference sequence). In nucleotides, the CDR3 is TGTGCCAGCAGTTTCAGGCAGGGGAGCTACACCTTC. The encoded protein is CASSFRQGSYTF.

The V and J genes are TRBV21-1 and TRBJ2-7; the listed D gene, TRBD1, was not tested against the DNA. TRBV21-1 is a documented pseudogene. The CDR3 loop spans 17 amino acids. As DNA, the CDR3 is TGTGCCAGCAGCAAAGGTCTCGTGGACAGGAGGTCCTACGAGCAGTACTTC. It encodes CASSKGLVDRRSYEQYF.

This clone was seen only a few times. The genes are TRBV30 and TRBJ2-3, with TRBD1 matching 11 bases. The CDR3 sequence is 15 residues long. J lost 3 bases, V lost 2 bases, and 4 bases had no gene match. Germline V gives CDR1 GTSNPN, CDR2 SVGIG (reference sequence). This chain's CDR3 is CAWSTGTGGTDTQYF. In DNA form, the CDR3 reads TGTGCCTGGAGTACCGGGACAGGGGGAACAGATACGCAGTATTTT.

V usage is TRBV4-2 and J usage is TRBJ1-1, with D unclear. The CDR3 consists of 15 residues. CDR1 and CDR2 from the germline V gene are LGHNA and YNFKEQ. Trimming pared 0 bases from V and 3 bases from J, leaving 11 bases between. CDR3 coding DNA: TGTGCCAGCAGCCAAGATGTCTTGGGTGACACTGAAGCTTTCTTT. This gives the protein CASSQDVLGDTEAFF.

The chain uses TRBV2 and TRBJ1-3, with D perhaps matching TRBD1 (6 bases). V was pared by 8 bases and J by 4 bases, with 15 bases between. Germline V gives CDR1 SNHLY, CDR2 FYNNEI. The CDR3 length is 14 residues. This CDR3 is CASGDDRSGNTIYF. The DNA for the CDR3 is TGTGCCAGCGGGGATGACAGGAGCGGAAACACCATATATTTT.

The chain employs TRBV7-9 and TRBJ2-5; unclear D gene. The CDR3 length is 14 residues. Germline V gives CDR1 SEHNR, CDR2 FQNEAQ (reference sequence). V lost 1 base, J lost 3 bases, and 9 bases lay in between. For the CDR3, the DNA is TGTGCCAGCAGCTTAGGGTCAGTTAAAGAGACCCAGTACTTC. This sequence encodes CASSLGSVKETQYF.

The rearrangement joins TRBV19 to TRBJ2-7; no definite D call. The length of the CDR3 is 17 residues. Germline CDR1 LNHDA, CDR2 SQIVND (reference sequence). V dropped 5 bases and J dropped 4 bases, with 24 bases sitting between them. The chain's CDR3 is CASSPPGIPFGLYEQYF. The CDR3 coding sequence is TGTGCCAGTAGTCCCCCAGGTATTCCTTTTGGCCTTTACGAGCAGTACTTC. Variable domain in full (rest from reference TRBV19 and TRBJ2-7): DGGITQSPKYLFRKEGQNVTLSCEQNLNHDAMYWYRQDPGQGLRLIYYSQIVNDFQKGDIAEGYSVSREKKESFPLTVTSAQKNPTAFYLCASSPPGIPFGLYEQYFGPGTRLTVT.

This rearrangement joins TRBV6-5 to TRBJ2-7, with D perhaps TRBD1 (6 bases). CDR3 length: 14 residues. With 2 bases removed from V and 2 bases from J, the gap between germline ends came to 10 bases. Germline CDR1 is MNHEY and CDR2 is SVGAGI. This chain's CDR3 is CASSYGGQTYEQYF. The CDR3 region has the DNA TGTGCCAGCAGTTACGGGGGACAAACCTACGAGCAGTACTTC.

The chain is built from TRBV7-8 and TRBJ2-7; no firm D call. Trimming pared 5 bases from V and 2 bases from J, leaving 19 bases between. The CDR3 consists of 16 residues. The germline CDR1 and CDR2 sequences are SGHVS and FQNEAQ. CDR3 nucleotides: TGTGCCAGCAGCCCGTCATATATTTCGGTAGCCTACGAGCAGTACTTC. It encodes CASSPSYISVAYEQYF.